These 30 T cell receptor beta chains came from one sample sequenced in a study of cytomegalovirus exposure and HLA in healthy donors. Both 60 Vbeta primers and 13 Jbeta primers went into the PCR. This table comes from immunoSEQ multiplex PCR, and its TCRdb copy is limited to in-frame clones, with some not included. The sample records approximately 140,000 clones, around four fifths being singletons. The source material was PBMCs. The receptors come from a woman aged 40 to 55 in good health and CMV-seronegative.

This chain links TRBV7-2 with TRBJ1-4; perhaps TRBD1 as D (6 bases). The CDR3 has 15 amino acids. Germline CDR1 is SGHTA and CDR2 is FQGNSA. With 1 base removed from V and 4 bases from J, the gap between germline ends came to 10 bases. The CDR3 reads CASSLGGGFNEKLFF. The CDR3 nucleotides are TGTGCCAGCAGCTTAGGGGGGGGCTTTAATGAAAAACTGTTTTTT.

The rearrangement joins TRBV6-5 to TRBJ1-1, with D perhaps TRBD1 (5 bases). CDR3 length: 11 residues. With 7 bases removed from V and 6 bases from J, the gap between germline ends came to 9 bases. Germline values: CDR1 MNHEY, CDR2 SVGAGI. This CDR3 reads CASTQGSEAFF. The CDR3 nucleotides are TGTGCCAGCACCCAGGGCTCTGAAGCTTTCTTT.

The chain employs TRBV15 and TRBJ2-7; 7 positions match TRBD1. From germline, CDR1 is LNHNV and CDR2 YYDKDF (reference sequence). Germline trimming cut 5 bases from V and 0 bases from J; bases unmatched to any gene: 4. The CDR3 covers 14 residues. Here the CDR3 reads CATSPRDSSYEQYF. In DNA form, the CDR3 reads TGTGCCACCAGCCCCCGGGACAGCTCCTACGAGCAGTACTTC. Full variable domain (missing parts from reference TRBV15 and TRBJ2-7): DAMVIQNPRYQVTQFGKPVTLSCSQTLNHNVMYWYQQKSSQAPKLLFHYYDKDFNNEADTPDNFQSRRPNTSFCFLDIRSPGLGDTAMYLCATSPRDSSYEQYFGPGTRLTVT.

This clone was recorded once. The rearrangement uses TRBV5-4 and TRBJ2-7; 9 bases map to TRBD1. Germline V gene lookup returns CDR1 SGHNT and CDR2 YYREEE (reference sequence). CDR3 length equals 15 residues. The ends lost 0 bases at V and 2 bases at J; junction bases unmatched: 3. CDR3 coding DNA: TGTGCCAGCAGCTTGGAGGGGACAGGGACCTACGAGCAGTACTTC. Protein sequence: CASSLEGTGTYEQYF.

The table lists this clone with a few counts. The V call is TRBV9, the J call TRBJ2-1, with 9 bases that match TRBD2. The trim removed 1 base at V and 7 bases at J, leaving 9 bases unmatched. The V gene's germline CDR1 is SGDLS and CDR2 YYNGEE. The CDR3 is 16 residues long. The CDR3 bases are TGTGCCAGCAGCGTATCTAGCGGGACCCTCGGGAATGAGCAGTTCTTC. It specifies CASSVSSGTLGNEQFF.

The chain couples TRBV5-1 to TRBJ2-3; D is possibly TRBD1 (6 bases). The CDR3 runs to 15 residues. V was shortened by 4 bases and J by 2 bases, with 14 bases between the two germline ends. Germline V lookup: CDR1 SGHRS, CDR2 YFSETQ. The chain's CDR3 is CASSDMTGSTDTQYF. CDR3 in DNA: TGCGCCAGCAGCGACATGACAGGTTCCACAGATACGCAGTATTTT.

This sequence joins TRBV28 and TRBJ1-2, with 7 bases aligning to TRBD1. There are 14 residues in the CDR3. In germline, CDR1 is MDHEN, CDR2 SYDVKM. After removal of 5 bases from V and 4 bases from J, the junction contained 7 bases not matched to a gene. The DNA of the CDR3 is TGTGCCAGCAGTACAGGGGATGACTTCTATGGCTACACCTTC. Residues: CASSTGDDFYGYTF.

The chain couples TRBV6-6 to TRBJ2-2; no clear D gene. The ends were cut back, 0 bases at V and 8 bases at J, with 10 bases in the middle. The CDR3 covers 14 residues. Germline-derived CDR1 and CDR2 are MNHNY and SVGAGI (reference sequence). CDR3 in amino acids: CASSYSSSFGELFF. In nucleotides, the CDR3 is TGTGCCAGCAGTTACTCTTCCTCGTTTGGGGAGCTGTTTTTT.

This clone has just one count. This chain uses TRBV7-2 with TRBJ2-7, with 12 positions matching TRBD2. V gave up 5 bases and J gave up 5 bases; unmatched junction bases: 13. This CDR3 has 17 amino acids. Germline V lookup: CDR1 SGHTA, CDR2 FQGNSA. In nucleotides, the CDR3 is TGTGCCAGCAGCCCGACTAGCGGGAGCCACCGCCCTAACGAGCAGTACTTC. Its protein product is CASSPTSGSHRPNEQYF.

The V call is TRBV10-3, the J call TRBJ1-1; D is undetermined. The CDR3 length is 17 residues. The germline gives CDR1 ENHRY, CDR2 SYGVKD. Trimming shortened V by 10 bases and J by 1 base, and 25 bases separated the two germline ends. This CDR3 reads CATEKNHGGTPNTEAFF. The CDR3 coding sequence is TGTGCCACTGAAAAAAACCACGGAGGAACACCGAACACTGAAGCTTTCTTT.

The rearrangement links TRBV7-8 to TRBJ1-1; perhaps TRBD1 as D (6 bases). Germline assignment: CDR1 SGHVS and CDR2 FQNEAQ. The CDR3 spans 14 residues. V lost 1 base to trimming and J lost 6 bases, with 12 bases between them. CDR3 coding DNA: TGTGCCAGCAGCTTAGTGGGGGCGGTGGCTGAAGCTTTCTTT. The encoded protein is CASSLVGAVAEAFF.

The rearrangement joins TRBV6-6 to TRBJ2-1, with D possibly matching TRBD2 (6 bases). Germline V CDR1 and CDR2: MNHNY, SVGAGI (reference sequence). Trimming removed 2 bases from V and 7 bases from J, with 12 bases in between. The CDR3 totals 14 residues. The CDR3 spells CASSYPGEWNEQFF. The CDR3 DNA reads as TGTGCCAGCAGTTACCCGGGAGAATGGAATGAGCAGTTCTTC.

V is TRBV7-9 and J is TRBJ2-1; 8 positions match TRBD2. J lost 7 bases, V lost 4 bases, and 9 bases had no gene match. The CDR3 runs 15 residues. From germline, CDR1 is SEHNR and CDR2 FQNEAQ (reference sequence). The CDR3 sequence: CASSWGTSRHNEQFF. The CDR3 DNA reads as TGTGCCAGCAGCTGGGGGACTAGTCGTCATAATGAGCAGTTCTTC.

The chain carries TRBV7-3 and TRBJ2-5, with D tentatively TRBD2 (5 bases). Matching the DNA end better, TRBJ2-7 makes the J call doubtful. CDR1 SGHTA and CDR2 FQGTGA come from the germline V gene. The CDR3 loop spans 14 amino acids. In DNA form, the CDR3 reads TGTGCCAGCAGCTTAACGGGGAGTGCTGACGAGCAGTACTTC. As protein: CASSLTGSADEQYF.

The chain joins TRBV9 to TRBJ1-6; the D is unclear. Germline values: CDR1 SGDLS, CDR2 YYNGEE. The CDR3 length is 12 residues. V lost 5 bases, J lost 10 bases, and 10 bases lay in between. CDR3 sequence: CASSQHESPLHF. The CDR3 DNA reads as TGTGCCAGCAGTCAACACGAATCACCCCTCCACTTT. Supplemented by reference TRBV9 and TRBJ1-6, the full variable domain reads DSGVTQTPKHLITATGQRVTLRCSPRSGDLSVYWYQQSLDQGLQFLIQYYNGEERAKGNILERFSAQQFPDLHSELNLSSLELGDSALYFCASSQHESPLHFGNGTRLTVT.

The V and J genes are TRBV4-3 and TRBJ1-2, with D uncertain. Trimming took off 1 base at V and 4 bases at J, with 10 bases between the two ends. Per germline, CDR1 LGHNA and CDR2 YSLEER. This CDR3 contains 14 residues. CDR3 sequence: CASSQANMAYGYTF. CDR3 DNA: TGCGCCAGCAGCCAAGCAAATATGGCCTATGGCTACACCTTC.

J is TRBJ2-1 and V is TRBV11-2; 10 positions agree with TRBD2. The CDR3 totals 16 residues. The V segment lost 4 bases and the J segment 4 bases; nucleotides outside the gene matches: 7. The germline V gene encodes CDR1 SGHAT and CDR2 FQNNGV. This chain's CDR3 is CASSSPSGRAYNEQFF. The CDR3 bases are TGTGCCAGCAGCTCCCCAAGCGGGAGGGCATACAATGAGCAGTTCTTC.

The chain combines TRBV6-1 with TRBJ2-1; 9 bases map to TRBD2. The germline V gene encodes CDR1 MNHNS and CDR2 SASEGT. The CDR3 covers 14 residues. Trimming at V came to 6 bases and at J to 9 bases, leaving 9 bases not matched to a gene. The CDR3 coding sequence is TGTGCCAGCAGCCCCGGGACTAGCTACGGTGAGCAGTTCTTC. Translating gives CASSPGTSYGEQFF.

This clone was detected once. The gene calls are TRBV30 and TRBJ1-1; D not resolved. Germline-derived CDR1 and CDR2 are GTSNPN and SVGIG (reference sequence). This CDR3 is 16 amino acids long. Trimming took 0 bases from V and 1 from J, leaving 15 bases between them. This CDR3 is CAWSVPSTGANTEAFF. The CDR3 bases are TGTGCCTGGAGTGTCCCATCGACCGGAGCGAACACTGAAGCTTTCTTT.

The rearrangement joins TRBV29-1 to TRBJ2-7; D remains unclear. Germline CDR1 and CDR2: SQVTM and ANQGSEA. Trimming pared 4 bases from V and 6 bases from J, leaving 13 bases between. The CDR3 runs to 12 residues. CDR3 DNA sequence: TGCAGCGTTGGACACCCCGCTACCGAGCAGTACTTC. Translated, it gives CSVGHPATEQYF.

This chain joins TRBV10-3 and TRBJ1-1, with TRBD1 as a possible D gene (5 bases). The length of the CDR3 is 14 residues. Germline values: CDR1 ENHRY, CDR2 SYGVKD. The ends were cut back, 3 bases at V and 8 bases at J, with 16 bases in the middle. CDR3 loop: CAISDGTSTSEAFF. Here the CDR3 DNA reads TGTGCCATCAGTGATGGGACTTCTACCTCAGAAGCTTTCTTT.

Details on this clone: The identical CDR3 is also encoded by other nucleotide sequences in the sample. The rearrangement links TRBV6-5 to TRBJ2-1; TRBD2 matches 10 bases. J gave up 3 bases and V 7 bases, and 6 bases lay outside the gene matches. Looked up from germline, CDR1 is MNHEY and CDR2 is SVGAGI. The CDR3 consists of 15 residues. The CDR3 sequence is CASTRLAGGYNEQFF. CDR3 nucleotide sequence: TGTGCCAGCACCCGATTAGCGGGAGGCTACAATGAGCAGTTCTTC.

The rearrangement joins TRBV30 to TRBJ1-2; D unclear. V was clipped by 3 bases and J by 3 bases, with 8 bases between them. Germline V gene lookup returns CDR1 GTSNPN and CDR2 SVGIG (reference sequence). This CDR3 spans 12 amino acids. The CDR3 DNA is TGTGCCTGGAGCTCCGAGGACTATGGCTACACCTTC. It is translated as CAWSSEDYGYTF.

This rearrangement joins TRBV7-2 to TRBJ2-3; weak D call: TRBD2 (6 bases). Germline CDR1 reads SGHTA; CDR2 reads FQGNSA. This CDR3 contains 16 residues. The V and J ends lost 1 base and 2 bases respectively, with 13 bases between them. The CDR3 spells CASSLDLAGPTDTQYF. In nucleotides, the CDR3 is TGTGCCAGCAGCTTAGATCTCGCGGGACCCACAGATACGCAGTATTTT. Combining the CDR3 with reference TRBV7-2 and TRBJ2-3 gives the whole variable domain GAGVSQSPSNKVTEKGKDVELRCDPISGHTALYWYRQSLGQGLEFLIYFQGNSAPDKSGLPSDRFSAERTGGSVSTLTIQRTQQEDSAVYLCASSLDLAGPTDTQYFGPGTRLTVL.

CDR3 loop: CASSSTGNNEKLFF. CDR3 nucleotide sequence: TGTGCCAGCAGCTCGACAGGGAATAATGAAAAACTGTTTTTT. The V gene is TRBV7-2, the J gene TRBJ1-4; 7 bases align to TRBD1. CDR1 is SGHTA and CDR2 is FQGNSA in the germline V gene. The CDR3 is 14 amino acids. V lost 4 bases, J lost 4 bases, and 3 bases stayed unmatched.

The CDR3 reads CASSPRDGDQPQHF. CDR3 sequence (DNA): TGTGCCAGTAGTCCGCGGGACGGAGATCAGCCCCAGCATTTT. The chain uses TRBV19 and TRBJ1-5; D possibly corresponds to TRBD1 (5 bases). The CDR3 consists of 14 residues. Germline lookup yields CDR1 LNHDA and CDR2 SQIVND (reference sequence). V lost 5 bases and J 5 bases, leaving 13 bases between the germline ends.

This clone has just one count. The chain uses TRBV5-1 and TRBJ2-1, with 7 nucleotides matching TRBD1. Per the germline V gene, CDR1 is SGHRS and CDR2 is YFSETQ. V gave up 4 bases and J gave up 0 bases; unmatched junction bases: 4. The CDR3 is 15 residues long. The CDR3: CASSNRDSSYNEQFF. CDR3 DNA: TGCGCCAGCAGCAACAGGGACAGCTCCTACAATGAGCAGTTCTTC.

The chain has TRBV5-8 and TRBJ1-2, with D perhaps TRBD1 (6 bases). The CDR3 has 14 residues. Germline CDR1 reads SGHTS; CDR2 reads YDEGEE. V lost 5 bases to trimming and J lost 5 bases, with 16 bases between them. CDR3 DNA sequence: TGTGCCAGCAGTTATGCCCCCGGGACATATGGCTACACCTTC. This sequence encodes CASSYAPGTYGYTF. The entire variable domain, with the rest obtained from reference TRBV5-8 and TRBJ1-2, is as follows: EAGVTQSPTHLIKTRGQQATLRCSPISGHTSVYWYQQALGLGLQFLLWYDEGEERNRGNFPPRFSGRQFPNYSSELNVNALELEDSALYLCASSYAPGTYGYTFGSGTRLTVV.

The J gene is TRBJ1-1, the V gene TRBV25-1, with TRBD1 identical over 8 bases. The germline V gene has CDR1 MGHDK and CDR2 SYGVNS. Trimming took 2 bases from V and 1 from J; bases not matched to a gene: 3. This CDR3 region has 15 residues. CDR3 residues: CASSEPGTGNTEAFF. The CDR3 DNA reads TGTGCCAGCAGTGAACCCGGGACAGGGAACACTGAAGCTTTCTTT.

The chain employs TRBV9 and TRBJ2-7; 9 bases line up with TRBD1. V gave up 0 bases and J gave up 7 bases; unmatched junction bases: 5. CDR1 is SGDLS and CDR2 is YYNGEE in the germline V gene. CDR3 length: 14 residues. CDR3 in amino acids: CASSVGTGALEQYF. The DNA of the CDR3 is TGTGCCAGCAGCGTAGGGACAGGGGCTTTGGAGCAGTACTTC.